The 20 T cell receptor beta chains below come from one sample, sequenced in a study of shared clonotypes between healthy human individuals. Profiling relied on immunoSEQ multiplex PCR, and the TCRdb table lists in-frame clones only, not all of them. The sample records about 2 million clones, roughly 94% being singletons. The sample taken for sequencing was naive CD4+ T cells sorted from blood. Documented subset: CD45RA+ positively selected. Every receptor here comes from a man between 18 and 35 years old in good health.

The V call is TRBV5-1, the J call TRBJ2-5; D perhaps matches TRBD1 (6 bases). The V end lost 4 bases, the J end lost 5 bases, and 15 bases lay between the germline ends. Germline V gene lookup returns CDR1 SGHRS and CDR2 YFSETQ. This CDR3 spans 14 amino acids. The CDR3 sequence is CASSTGQGWETQYF. DNA for the CDR3: TGCGCCAGCAGCACGGGCCAGGGGTGGGAGACCCAGTACTTC.

The rearrangement uses TRBV6-1 and TRBJ2-3, with TRBD2 matching over 12 bases. V gave up 8 bases and J gave up 3 bases; unmatched junction bases: 3. There are 14 residues in the CDR3. Germline V gives CDR1 MNHNS, CDR2 SASEGT. CDR3 protein: CASSSGGATDTQYF. Written as DNA, the CDR3 is TGTGCCAGCTCTAGCGGGGGGGCAACAGATACGCAGTATTTT.

V usage is TRBV1 and J usage is TRBJ1-4; the table's D call, TRBD1, was not checked against the DNA. TRBV1 is annotated as a pseudogene. This CDR3 is 15 amino acids long. The CDR3 coding sequence is TGCACCAGCAGCCAAGATGCTCAGGGTTTGGAAAAACTGTTTTTT. It yields the protein CTSSQDAQGLEKLFF.

The chain has TRBV2 and TRBJ2-3; D might be TRBD1 (6 bases). CDR1 is SNHLY, CDR2 FYNNEI, per germline. The length of the CDR3 is 21 residues. Trimming shortened V by 4 bases and J by 0 bases, and 29 bases separated the two germline ends. CDR3 sequence (DNA): TGTGCCAGCAGTGGACAGGACCTTTACGTTGCGTTTTTTTCTAGCACAGATACGCAGTATTTT. Protein product: CASSGQDLYVAFFSSTDTQYF.

DNA for the CDR3: TGCGCCAGCAGGGGGGAAGGGATGGCTAATGAAAAACTGTTTTTT. This encodes CASRGEGMANEKLFF. The rearrangement joins TRBV5-1 to TRBJ1-4; D might be TRBD1 (5 bases). Per germline, CDR1 SGHRS and CDR2 YFSETQ. Trimming cost V 5 bases and J 3 bases, with 14 bases left between them. This CDR3 spans 15 amino acids.

V gene TRBV2 combines with J gene TRBJ1-6, with TRBD1 identical over 7 bases. The V segment lost 5 bases and the J segment 6 bases; nucleotides outside the gene matches: 7. Germline-derived CDR1 and CDR2 are SNHLY and FYNNEI. The length of the CDR3 is 15 residues. The CDR3 protein is CASSTTGTANSPLHF. The DNA of the CDR3 is TGTGCCAGCAGTACGACGGGGACAGCTAATTCACCCCTCCACTTT. Full variable domain (rest looked up from reference TRBV2 and TRBJ1-6): EPEVTQTPSHQVTQMGQEVILRCVPISNHLYFYWYRQILGQKVEFLVSFYNNEISEKSEIFDDQFSVERPDGSNFTLKIRSTKLEDSAMYFCASSTTGTANSPLHFGNGTRLTVT.

CDR3 sequence reads: CASTKGGVRQETQYF. The CDR3 DNA sequence: TGTGCCAGCACCAAGGGGGGGGTACGCCAAGAGACCCAGTACTTC. V usage is TRBV11-2 and J usage is TRBJ2-5; TRBD2 might be the D (7 bases). The CDR3 runs 15 residues. The V and J ends lost 7 bases and 1 base respectively, with 16 bases between them. The germline CDR1 and CDR2 sequences are SGHAT and FQNNGV.

The chain couples TRBV11-2 to TRBJ1-1; D ambiguous. The germline V gene has CDR1 SGHAT and CDR2 FQNNGV. Trimming left V 5 bases short and J 10 bases short, with 17 bases between. The CDR3 loop spans 13 amino acids. This CDR3 is CASSTSGILGAFF. CDR3 in DNA: TGTGCCAGCAGCACTTCGGGAATCTTGGGAGCTTTCTTT.

The V call is TRBV2, the J call TRBJ2-2; a weak D match, TRBD2 (5 bases). Between the trimmed V and J ends, which lost 4 bases and 1 base, there was a span of 10 bases. Germline assignment: CDR1 SNHLY and CDR2 FYNNEI. The length of the CDR3 is 15 residues. The CDR3 is CASSARAVNTGELFF. The CDR3 DNA reads as TGTGCCAGCAGTGCTCGAGCGGTGAACACCGGGGAGCTGTTTTTT.

The genes are TRBV28 and TRBJ1-4; D gene unclear. V was trimmed by 6 bases and J by 4 bases, leaving 9 bases between them. This CDR3 has 13 amino acids. CDR1 is MDHEN and CDR2 is SYDVKM in the germline V gene. In nucleotides, the CDR3 is TGTGCCAGCAGCAACCGAATTAATGAAAAACTGTTTTTT. Translating it yields CASSNRINEKLFF.

A few counts support this clone. This chain uses TRBV5-1 with TRBJ1-4; D perhaps matches TRBD1 (6 bases). CDR1 SGHRS and CDR2 YFSETQ come from the germline V gene. Between the trimmed V and J ends, which lost 4 bases and 2 bases, there was a span of 15 bases. This CDR3 spans 16 amino acids. The CDR3 sequence: CASSVAPGGTNEKLFF. The CDR3, as DNA: TGCGCCAGCAGCGTCGCCCCCGGGGGCACTAATGAAAAACTGTTTTTT.

Points on this clone: This specimen includes other DNA sequences encoding the same CDR3. The chain uses TRBV30 and TRBJ2-7; D not resolved. V lost 0 bases, J lost 3 bases, and 3 bases lay in between. CDR3 length: 11 residues. Germline V gene data show CDR1 as GTSNPN and CDR2 as SVGIG (reference sequence). In DNA form, the CDR3 reads TGTGCCTGGAGTGTGGGCTACGAGCAGTACTTC. It encodes CAWSVGYEQYF.

This clone has just one count. This chain joins TRBV18 and TRBJ2-7; 10 nucleotides line up with TRBD1. The CDR3 is 15 amino acids. CDR1 is KGHSH and CDR2 is LQKENI in the germline V gene. V gave up 3 bases and J gave up 3 bases; unmatched junction bases: 5. CDR3 residues: CASSPGTGDLYEQYF. The CDR3 coding sequence is TGTGCCAGCTCACCGGGGACAGGGGACCTCTACGAGCAGTACTTC.

The V call is TRBV12-5, the J call TRBJ1-1; 8 bases match TRBD1. After removal of 7 bases from V and 3 bases from J, the junction contained 13 bases not matched to a gene. The V gene's germline CDR1 is LGHNT and CDR2 FRNRAP. The CDR3 is made up of 16 amino acids. As DNA, the CDR3 is TGTGCTAGTGCCTTACAGGGGGGGAATTGGTACACTGAAGCTTTCTTT. Protein: CASALQGGNWYTEAFF.

This rearrangement joins TRBV4-3 to TRBJ2-5; 7 nucleotides match TRBD1. The J call is in doubt because the DNA end fits TRBJ2-7 better. The CDR3 contains 15 residues. Germline values: CDR1 LGHNA, CDR2 YSLEER. The CDR3 region has the DNA TGCGCCAGCAGCGTCACCGGGACAGTTACCTACGAGCAGTACTTC. Its protein is CASSVTGTVTYEQYF.

This clone was seen repeatedly, ten times or more. The CDR3 region is CASSGMGNTEAFF. CDR3 bases: TGTGCCAGCAGTGGAATGGGGAACACTGAAGCTTTCTTT. This chain connects TRBV2 to TRBJ1-1; D unclear. Looked up from germline, CDR1 is SNHLY and CDR2 is FYNNEI. CDR3 length: 13 amino acids. With 4 bases removed from V and 1 base from J, the gap between germline ends came to 7 bases.

Of note for this clone: Other DNA sequences in this sample translate to the same CDR3. This chain links TRBV10-3 with TRBJ1-3; unclear D gene. Germline V gives CDR1 ENHRY, CDR2 SYGVKD. The ends were cut back, 4 bases at V and 0 bases at J, with 7 bases in the middle. This CDR3 is 14 amino acids long. The CDR3 DNA reads TGTGCCATCAGTGGAGGTGGCTCTGGAAACACCATATATTTT. Translation: CAISGGGSGNTIYF.

This chain uses TRBV7-2 with TRBJ1-5; 9 bases fit TRBD1. The J segment lost 6 bases and the V segment lost 5 bases, leaving 8 bases of the junction unmatched. The CDR3 is made up of 15 amino acids. The germline V gene encodes CDR1 SGHTA and CDR2 FQGNSA. The chain's CDR3 is CASSADRGNRQPQHF. DNA of the CDR3: TGTGCCAGCAGCGCTGACAGGGGGAATCGTCAGCCCCAGCATTTT. The entire variable domain, with the rest obtained from reference TRBV7-2 and TRBJ1-5, is as follows: GAGVSQSPSNKVTEKGKDVELRCDPISGHTALYWYRQSLGQGLEFLIYFQGNSAPDKSGLPSDRFSAERTGGSVSTLTIQRTQQEDSAVYLCASSADRGNRQPQHFGDGTRLSIL.

The rearrangement joins TRBV5-1 to TRBJ2-3; the D gene is possibly TRBD1 (6 bases). This CDR3 is 20 amino acids long. Germline V gives CDR1 SGHRS, CDR2 YFSETQ. The V and J ends lost 3 bases and 0 bases respectively, with 26 bases between them. This CDR3 reads CASSSTDLRQDRFSTDTQYF. The CDR3 DNA follows: TGCGCCAGCAGCTCGACGGACTTAAGGCAAGACAGGTTTAGCACAGATACGCAGTATTTT.

The genes are TRBV25-1 and TRBJ2-2; weak D call: TRBD1 (6 bases). The V gene lost 4 bases and the J gene lost 2 bases, with 11 bases spanning the gap. Per germline, CDR1 MGHDK and CDR2 SYGVNS. This CDR3 is built from 15 residues. CDR3 residues: CASSVPGVNTGELFF. The CDR3 DNA follows: TGTGCCAGCAGTGTCCCAGGGGTCAACACCGGGGAGCTGTTTTTT.